This TCR beta chain stems from a study of T cells in Graves' hyperthyroidism and ophthalmopathy. There are a few counts of this clonotype. Using RNA transcripts as the source, TCR beta CDR3 regions were amplified. TCR CDR3 regions were first amplified by RT-PCR with HTBI primers. TCRdb analysed the multiplex PCR reads with MiXCR anew, one entry per CDR3 protein. The sample has about 320,000 distinct CDR3 sequences; roughly 15% are singletons. The V gene's germline CDR1 is SGHRS and CDR2 YFSETQ. The CDR3 is made up of 15 amino acids. Trimming removed 4 bases at V and 6 bases at J, with 17 bases between.

V is TRBV5-1 and J is TRBJ1-5; no definite D call. The sequenced sample consisted of blood. This sequence was found in a man under 40 with Graves' hyperthyroidism. Here the CDR3 reads CASSQGPGLSQPQHF. In nucleotides, the CDR3 is TGCGCCAGCAGCCAAGGACCGGGGTTGAGTCAGCCCCAGCATTTT.